These 21 T cell receptor beta chains were sequenced from one sample in a study of control samples from healthy donors and cancer patients. Only in-frame clones appear in the TCRdb table, and some are missing; sequencing was by immunoSEQ multiplex PCR. This table has 110,000 or so clones, about 83% appearing once. Sequencing was performed on blood. The receptor set was obtained from a man younger than 45 in good health.

CDR3 DNA sequence: TGTGCCAGCAGCTTAAGCATGTCGGGAGACTATGGCTACACCTTC. Translated: CASSLSMSGDYGYTF. The chain uses TRBV7-2 and TRBJ1-2; D is ambiguous. Trimming pared 2 bases from V and 3 bases from J, leaving 13 bases between. Germline CDR1 is SGHTA and CDR2 is FQGNSA. CDR3 length equals 15 residues. Full variable domain (remainder filled in from reference TRBV7-2 and TRBJ1-2): GAGVSQSPSNKVTEKGKDVELRCDPISGHTALYWYRQSLGQGLEFLIYFQGNSAPDKSGLPSDRFSAERTGGSVSTLTIQRTQQEDSAVYLCASSLSMSGDYGYTFGSGTRLTVV.

The gene calls are TRBV5-5 and TRBJ1-3; possibly TRBD1 for D (5 bases). Germline CDR1 and CDR2: SGHKS and YYEKEE (reference sequence). The CDR3 is made up of 16 amino acids. Trimming removed 4 bases at V and 2 bases at J, with 16 bases between. This CDR3 is CASSQAGGFTGNTIYF. The CDR3 bases are TGTGCCAGCAGCCAAGCGGGGGGGTTTACTGGAAACACCATATATTTT.

This chain joins TRBV9 and TRBJ2-7; 9 nucleotides agree with TRBD1. V gave up 2 bases and J gave up 5 bases; unmatched junction bases: 8. The CDR3 spans 15 residues. Germline V CDR1 and CDR2: SGDLS, YYNGEE. CDR3: CASSVSGTGFNEQYF. CDR3 DNA sequence: TGTGCCAGCAGCGTTTCCGGGACAGGGTTCAACGAGCAGTACTTC.

The chain uses TRBV9 and TRBJ2-5; 9 bases align to TRBD1. The germline V gene has CDR1 SGDLS and CDR2 YYNGEE. The CDR3 extends over 15 amino acids. V lost 4 bases and J lost 2; bases outside the gene matches: 6. CDR3 sequence (DNA): TGTGCCAGCAGCCTTGGGACAGGGATTCAAGAGACCCAGTACTTC. Amino acid sequence: CASSLGTGIQETQYF.

The V gene is TRBV30, the J gene TRBJ2-1; D perhaps matches TRBD2 (5 bases). Per germline, CDR1 GTSNPN and CDR2 SVGIG (reference sequence). The CDR3 consists of 13 residues. The V end was cut by 2 bases, the J end by 10 bases, with 15 bases between. The DNA for the CDR3 is TGTGCCTGGAGTAGAGGAGGAGGAGGCGAGCAGTTCTTC. Residues: CAWSRGGGGEQFF. Full variable domain (outside the CDR3, taken from reference TRBV30 and TRBJ2-1): SQTIHQWPATLVQPVGSPLSLECTVEGTSNPNLYWYRQAAGRGLQLLFYSVGIGQISSEVPQNLSASRPQDRQFILSSKKLLLSDSGFYLCAWSRGGGGEQFFGPGTRLTVL.

This chain uses TRBV6-6 with TRBJ1-1, with a possible D match to TRBD1 (6 bases). Per the germline V gene, CDR1 is MNHNY and CDR2 is SVGAGI (reference sequence). V lost 6 bases, J lost 3 bases, and 14 bases lay in between. The CDR3 has 14 amino acids. CDR3 bases: TGTGCCAGCAGCCTTACACAGGGTGACACTGAAGCTTTCTTT. This translates into CASSLTQGDTEAFF.

The chain links TRBV5-1 to TRBJ1-2; weak D call: TRBD1 (6 bases). V was cut by 5 bases and J by 8 bases, with 16 bases left in between. Germline V gene lookup returns CDR1 SGHRS and CDR2 YFSETQ. This CDR3 region has 13 residues. CDR3 nucleotides: TGCGCCAGCAGTTTAACGGAGGGGGGAGGCTACACCTTC. Protein product: CASSLTEGGGYTF.

This chain joins TRBV18 and TRBJ1-4; 7 positions agree with TRBD1. There are 13 residues in the CDR3. The V and J ends lost 5 bases and 8 bases, in that order; junction bases with no gene match: 5. Germline V gene lookup returns CDR1 KGHSH and CDR2 LQKENI. The CDR3 DNA reads as TGTGCCAGCTCAAGGGACAGTAGCGAAAAACTGTTTTTT. It encodes CASSRDSSEKLFF.

V gene TRBV14 combines with J gene TRBJ2-5; a possible D gene is TRBD2 (6 bases). This CDR3 has 14 residues. Germline V gene lookup returns CDR1 SGHDN and CDR2 FVKESK. Trimming shortened V by 3 bases and J by 5 bases, and 13 bases separated the two germline ends. DNA for the CDR3: TGTGCCAGCAGCCATCCCGGGAGAGTTGAGACCCAGTACTTC. Translating gives CASSHPGRVETQYF.

The rearrangement joins TRBV21-1 to TRBJ1-2; TRBD1 is the table's D call and was not checked against the DNA. TRBV21-1 is tagged as a pseudogene. The CDR3 spans 16 residues. The CDR3 region is CARRGWWTGSPGGYTF. The CDR3 DNA is TGTGCCAGAAGAGGGTGGTGGACAGGGAGCCCCGGTGGCTACACCTTC.

The genes are TRBV24-1 and TRBJ1-1, with D perhaps TRBD1 (5 bases). V gave up 5 bases and J gave up 1 base, with 10 bases separating them. This CDR3 has 14 residues. From germline, CDR1 is KGHDR and CDR2 SFDVKD. The CDR3 nucleotides are TGTGCCACCAGTGTTGGGGGAAGGAACACTGAAGCTTTCTTT. This sequence encodes CATSVGGRNTEAFF.

This chain joins TRBV28 and TRBJ1-1; D perhaps matches TRBD1 (5 bases). V lost 7 bases and J 4 bases, leaving 16 bases between the germline ends. Germline V gives CDR1 MDHEN, CDR2 SYDVKM. The CDR3 is 14 residues long. This chain's CDR3 is CASTSPGTVTEAFF. DNA for the CDR3: TGTGCCAGCACCTCTCCCGGGACGGTCACTGAAGCTTTCTTT.

J is TRBJ1-2 and V is TRBV6-4; D is ambiguous. Looked up from germline, CDR1 is MRHNA and CDR2 is SNTAGT. This CDR3 contains 14 residues. V gave up 2 bases and J gave up 5 bases, with 12 bases separating them. The CDR3 loop reads CASSDRPYGYGYTF. DNA for the CDR3: TGTGCCAGCAGTGACCGGCCGTATGGGTATGGCTACACCTTC.

The CDR3 here is CASSFQGQSLMNTEAFF. The CDR3 DNA is TGTGCCAGCAGCTTTCAGGGACAGAGCCTCATGAACACTGAAGCTTTCTTT. The rearrangement links TRBV5-8 to TRBJ1-1; 7 positions match TRBD1. CDR3 length: 17 residues. Germline loops: CDR1 SGHTS, CDR2 YDEGEE. J lost 0 bases, V lost 2 bases, and 10 bases had no gene match.

The chain is built from TRBV19 and TRBJ2-5; 7 nucleotides align to TRBD1. V was clipped by 8 bases and J by 6 bases; unmatched bases: 6. Germline V lookup: CDR1 LNHDA, CDR2 SQIVND (reference sequence). The CDR3 consists of 12 residues. The CDR3 nucleotides are TGTGCCAGTGGTGGACAGGATCAGACCCAGTACTTC. This gives the protein CASGGQDQTQYF. The whole variable domain, filled in from reference TRBV19 and TRBJ2-5, reads DGGITQSPKYLFRKEGQNVTLSCEQNLNHDAMYWYRQDPGQGLRLIYYSQIVNDFQKGDIAEGYSVSREKKESFPLTVTSAQKNPTAFYLCASGGQDQTQYFGPGTRLLVL.

J is TRBJ1-3 and V is TRBV4-1, with D unclear. V was cut by 1 base and J by 4 bases, with 17 bases left in between. Germline CDR1 reads MGHRA; CDR2 reads YSYEKL. The CDR3 consists of 17 residues. CDR3 residues: CASSQGGRQTRGNTIYF. DNA for the CDR3: TGCGCCAGCAGCCAAGGCGGAAGGCAGACGAGGGGAAACACCATATATTTT.

The chain has TRBV6-5 and TRBJ1-2; TRBD1 might be the D (6 bases). CDR1 and CDR2 from the germline V gene are MNHEY and SVGAGI. V was clipped by 7 bases and J by 4 bases, with 13 bases between them. The CDR3 contains 13 residues. For the CDR3, the DNA is TGTGCCAGCACCCGTACAGGGACCTATGGCTACACCTTC. Protein sequence: CASTRTGTYGYTF.

The gene calls are TRBV29-1 and TRBJ2-7; possible D gene TRBD2, 5 bases. The CDR3 sequence is 13 residues long. The germline gives CDR1 SQVTM, CDR2 ANQGSEA. Trimming removed 6 bases from V and 10 bases from J, with 22 bases in between. CDR3 sequence: CSVLLSTSGAQYV. The CDR3 nucleotides read TGCAGCGTCCTACTCTCGACAAGCGGTGCACAGTACGTC.

The V gene is TRBV5-1, the J gene TRBJ2-3; a weak D match, TRBD2 (5 bases). The CDR3 consists of 14 residues. Germline-derived CDR1 and CDR2 are SGHRS and YFSETQ. Trimming removed 5 bases from V and 8 bases from J, with 18 bases in between. The CDR3 sequence is CASRPGYQDGTQYF. Here the CDR3 DNA reads TGCGCCAGCAGGCCGGGGTATCAGGATGGTACGCAGTATTTT. Looking up the rest from reference TRBV5-1 and TRBJ2-3 gives the full variable domain: KAGVTQTPRYLIKTRGQQVTLSCSPISGHRSVSWYQQTPGQGLQFLFEYFSETQRNKGNFPGRFSGRQFSNSRSEMNVSTLELGDSALYLCASRPGYQDGTQYFGPGTRLTVL.

The chain carries TRBV7-9 and TRBJ1-1; D ambiguous. CDR3 length equals 12 residues. Trimming shortened V by 1 base and J by 7 bases, and 7 bases separated the two germline ends. Germline loops: CDR1 SEHNR, CDR2 FQNEAQ (reference sequence). CDR3 sequence: CASSLEPGEAFF. As DNA, the CDR3 is TGTGCCAGCAGCTTAGAGCCTGGTGAAGCTTTCTTT.

The V and J genes are TRBV7-7 and TRBJ2-2, with TRBD1 matching over 9 bases. Per the germline V gene, CDR1 is SSHAT and CDR2 is FNYEAQ (reference sequence). The V gene end was trimmed by 4 bases and the J gene end by 4 bases; junction bases not matched to a gene: 10. This CDR3 has 17 amino acids. CDR3 in amino acids: CASSWDREGASTGELFF. For the CDR3, the DNA is TGTGCCAGCAGCTGGGACAGGGAGGGAGCGAGCACCGGGGAGCTGTTTTTT.